This T cell receptor (beta chain) is drawn from a study of Graves' ophthalmopathy and Graves' hyperthyroidism. The table lists this clonotype with many counts. Its antigen is undetermined. This CDR3 is built from 15 residues. Germline V gene lookup returns CDR1 SGDLS and CDR2 YYNGEE. Between the trimmed V and J ends, which lost 0 bases and 6 bases, there was a span of 16 bases. Amplified TCR beta CDR3 regions were obtained using RNA transcripts as template. HTBI primers were used in a first-round RT-PCR, which preceded a second-round multiplex PCR. MiXCR was run by TCRdb on the multiplex PCR reads, yielding one entry per CDR3 protein. Here the sample spans about 210,000 distinct CDR3 sequences, roughly 29% being singletons. As diagnostic evidence, clinical symptoms, serum thyroxine, TRAb, thyroid ultrasound and orbital computed tomography were relied upon. PBMCs were obtained from about 10 ml of fresh peripheral blood.

Findings and limits, study-wide: Both a roughly 70% sensitivity and a 72.22% specificity characterized the model's predictions of ophthalmopathy progression. Detection in blood was also observed for most expanded thyroid clonotypes above 0.001 frequency.

This receptor was obtained from a middle-aged man with Graves' ophthalmopathy. The sequenced material came from peripheral blood. This sequence joins TRBV9 and TRBJ2-7; possibly TRBD1 for D (6 bases). The CDR3 loop reads CASSVVPTLGAEQYF. In nucleotides, the CDR3 is TGTGCCAGCAGCGTAGTCCCTACCCTGGGGGCCGAGCAGTACTTC. Full variable domain (outside the CDR3, taken from reference TRBV9 and TRBJ2-7): DSGVTQTPKHLITATGQRVTLRCSPRSGDLSVYWYQQSLDQGLQFLIQYYNGEERAKGNILERFSAQQFPDLHSELNLSSLELGDSALYFCASSVVPTLGAEQYFGPGTRLTVT.